Below are 32 T cell receptor beta chains sequenced from a single sample in a study of CD8 T cells in ankylosing spondylitis. Each CDR3 protein gets one entry after TCRdb re-called the 5' RACE reads with MiXCR. The table has under 250,000 distinct CDR3 sequences, 32% seen once. Material for sequencing was blood, either unsorted or a sorted T cell fraction (not recorded which). Receptors originate from a male donor with ankylosing spondylitis or in good health (not recorded which).

The CDR3 DNA follows: TGCAGCGTTGGTCTACAGGGTCGGGGATACGAGCAGTACTTC. Amino acid sequence: CSVGLQGRGYEQYF. The chain recombines TRBV29-1 with TRBJ2-7; maybe TRBD1 (6 bases). CDR3 length equals 14 residues. Per germline, CDR1 SQVTM and CDR2 ANQGSEA. V lost 4 bases, J lost 4 bases, and 17 bases lay in between.

Only a few counts were recorded for this clonotype. The chain is built from TRBV6-1 and TRBJ2-5; 10 nucleotides line up with TRBD2. The germline V gene encodes CDR1 MNHNS and CDR2 SASEGT. V gave up 6 bases and J gave up 6 bases; unmatched junction bases: 7. The CDR3 loop spans 14 amino acids. The CDR3 loop reads CASSLLAGLQTQYF. DNA of the CDR3: TGTGCCAGCAGCCTACTAGCGGGGTTGCAGACCCAGTACTTC.

This chain uses TRBV29-1 with TRBJ2-7; D is unresolved. Germline V gene lookup returns CDR1 SQVTM and CDR2 ANQGSEA. The CDR3 contains 13 residues. Deletions cut 6 bases from V and 3 bases from J, with 15 bases between. The CDR3 nucleotides are TGCAGCGTCGTTGACGGACGGTTCTACGAGCAGTACTTC. It encodes CSVVDGRFYEQYF.

The V and J genes are TRBV7-2 and TRBJ2-3, with TRBD2 matching over 10 bases. V gave up 6 bases and J gave up 0 bases; unmatched junction bases: 6. The CDR3 length is 16 residues. Germline CDR1 is SGHTA and CDR2 is FQGNSA. The CDR3 bases are TGTGCCAGCAGGCCGGGGACTAGCGCTAGCACAGATACGCAGTATTTT. This encodes CASRPGTSASTDTQYF.

The rearrangement links TRBV6-4 to TRBJ2-1; D perhaps matches TRBD1 (7 bases). V was pared by 4 bases and J by 8 bases, with 15 bases between. CDR1 is MRHNA and CDR2 is SNTAGT in the germline V gene. This CDR3 is 14 amino acids long. The CDR3 region has the DNA TGTGCCAGCAGTGCCTCAGGGGGGCCCGATGAGCAGTTCTTC. Encoded protein: CASSASGGPDEQFF.

The gene calls are TRBV20-1 and TRBJ1-5; D unresolved. This CDR3 region has 16 residues. The V end was cut by 0 bases, the J end by 0 bases, with 12 bases between. Germline loops: CDR1 DFQATT, CDR2 SNEGSKA (reference sequence). CDR3 region: CSARDFGGDSNQPQHF. For the CDR3, the DNA is TGCAGTGCTAGAGATTTCGGAGGCGATAGCAATCAGCCCCAGCATTTT.

This clonotype was recorded many times. The rearrangement joins TRBV10-3 to TRBJ2-5, with D maybe TRBD1 (5 bases). The CDR3 extends over 13 amino acids. In germline, CDR1 is ENHRY, CDR2 SYGVKD. V gave up 6 bases and J gave up 2 bases, with 10 bases separating them. The CDR3 is CAISRQIQETQYF. The DNA for the CDR3 is TGTGCCATCAGCCGACAGATTCAAGAGACCCAGTACTTC.

Only a few counts were recorded for this clonotype. The V gene is TRBV29-1, the J gene TRBJ2-7; 10 nucleotides agree with TRBD1. CDR1 is SQVTM, CDR2 ANQGSEA, per germline. V lost 4 bases and J lost 6; bases outside the gene matches: 9. There are 14 residues in the CDR3. The CDR3 nucleotides read TGCAGCGTTGCACCCGGGACAGGGGAGGGCGAGCAGTACTTC. This sequence encodes CSVAPGTGEGEQYF.

The CDR3 coding sequence is TGCAGTGCTCCCCGGCGGGGCCCGAACACTGAAGCTTTCTTT. Translated, it gives CSAPRRGPNTEAFF. The chain employs TRBV20-1 and TRBJ1-1; TRBD1 is a possible D gene (5 bases). Germline assignment: CDR1 DFQATT and CDR2 SNEGSKA (reference sequence). Trimming left V 5 bases short and J 1 base short, with 14 bases between. The CDR3 contains 14 residues.

V is TRBV20-1 and J is TRBJ2-5; D is ambiguous. This CDR3 is 12 amino acids long. Germline values: CDR1 DFQATT, CDR2 SNEGSKA (reference sequence). The V and J ends lost 1 base and 5 bases respectively, with 8 bases between them. The CDR3, as DNA: TGCAGTGCTAGAGGGGTTGGCGAGACCCAGTACTTC. Translated, it gives CSARGVGETQYF.

V is TRBV10-3 and J is TRBJ2-3; D tentatively fits TRBD1 or TRBD2 (5 bases each). The CDR3 length is 14 residues. In germline, CDR1 is ENHRY, CDR2 SYGVKD. The CDR3 region is CVVGAGKLSGTQYF. The CDR3 region has the DNA TGTGTCGTAGGGGCAGGGAAATTAAGCGGTACGCAGTATTTT.

In nucleotides, the CDR3 is TGCAGTGCTAGGGGAACAGGGGATGGTTACAATGAGCAGTTCTTC. This translates into CSARGTGDGYNEQFF. This sequence joins TRBV20-1 and TRBJ2-1; 7 bases align to TRBD1. V lost 3 bases to trimming and J lost 4 bases; unmatched junction nucleotides: 9. Looked up from germline, CDR1 is DFQATT and CDR2 is SNEGSKA (reference sequence). This CDR3 is 15 amino acids long.

There are a few counts of this clonotype. This chain links TRBV20-1 with TRBJ2-3; the match to TRBD1 covers 8 bases. This CDR3 is 12 amino acids long. The ends lost 1 base at V and 11 bases at J; junction bases unmatched: 5. CDR1 is DFQATT, CDR2 SNEGSKA, per germline (reference sequence). CDR3 sequence (DNA): TGCAGTGCTAGAGGAGGGGACAGGAGGCAGTATTTT. Translated, it gives CSARGGDRRQYF.

This clonotype was seen once. This chain uses TRBV4-1 with TRBJ2-2; 10 bases line up with TRBD2. The CDR3 runs to 19 residues. Unmatched junction bases numbered 11, after V lost 0 bases and J lost 4 bases. Germline assignment: CDR1 MGHRA and CDR2 YSYEKL. The CDR3 sequence: CASSQDPLGLAVVTGELFF. CDR3 nucleotide sequence: TGCGCCAGCAGCCAAGATCCCCTAGGACTAGCGGTGGTCACCGGGGAGCTGTTTTTT.

This clonotype was seen more than once but under ten times. For the CDR3, the DNA is TGCGCCAGCAGGCCAGCCCGGGGGCCCTACGAGCAGTACTTC. This sequence encodes CASRPARGPYEQYF. V is TRBV10-2 and J is TRBJ2-7; D is tentatively TRBD1 or TRBD2 (6 bases each). Germline V gives CDR1 WSHSY, CDR2 SAAADI. The CDR3 runs 14 residues. V was trimmed by 6 bases and J by 2 bases, leaving 14 bases between them.

This clonotype came up a few times. The chain joins TRBV5-1 to TRBJ1-2; tentatively, D is TRBD1 (5 bases). Between the trimmed V and J ends, which lost 4 bases and 4 bases, there was a span of 17 bases. Germline assignment: CDR1 SGHRS and CDR2 YFSETQ. The CDR3 extends over 15 amino acids. CDR3 DNA: TGCGCCAGCAGCCCGAGAGGACAAAGCCTCTATGGCTACACCTTC. Its translation is CASSPRGQSLYGYTF.

This clonotype was seen a single time. This chain uses TRBV24-1 with TRBJ2-5, with 7 positions matching TRBD1. Trimming took 5 bases from V and 5 from J; bases not matched to a gene: 13. This CDR3 is 16 amino acids long. Germline values: CDR1 KGHDR, CDR2 SFDVKD. In DNA form, the CDR3 reads TGTGCCACCAGTGTCCAGACAGGGATAGGAGGCGAGACCCAGTACTTC. Translated, it gives CATSVQTGIGGETQYF.

The chain joins TRBV4-2 to TRBJ2-1; 7 positions agree with TRBD1. Germline CDR1 reads LGHNA; CDR2 reads YNFKEQ. This CDR3 contains 15 residues. With 4 bases clipped from V and 7 bases from J, the junction kept 10 bases outside the gene matches. CDR3: CASSPTGAGMNEQFF. CDR3 DNA: TGTGCCAGCAGCCCCACAGGGGCAGGGATGAATGAGCAGTTCTTC.

The sample holds a few counts of this clonotype. The V gene is TRBV20-1, the J gene TRBJ1-4; D remains ambiguous. Deletions cut 2 bases from V and 0 bases from J, with 10 bases between. The CDR3 runs 15 residues. Looked up from germline, CDR1 is DFQATT and CDR2 is SNEGSKA (reference sequence). The CDR3 DNA is TGCAGTGCTAGACCCTTTAGAGCAACTAATGAAAAACTGTTTTTT. Amino acids: CSARPFRATNEKLFF.

This clonotype has only a few counts. The V call is TRBV20-1, the J call TRBJ2-7, with a possible D match to TRBD1 (5 bases). Germline V lookup: CDR1 DFQATT, CDR2 SNEGSKA (reference sequence). The CDR3 is 12 residues long. Trimming shortened V by 6 bases and J by 3 bases, and 12 bases separated the two germline ends. For the CDR3, the DNA is TGCAGTGCCAAGGTCGACAGCTACGAGCAGTACTTC. Translation gives CSAKVDSYEQYF.

This clonotype has just a few counts. The chain carries TRBV3-1 and TRBJ2-1; maybe TRBD2 (6 bases). From germline, CDR1 is LGHDT and CDR2 YNNKEL (reference sequence). There are 15 residues in the CDR3. Trimming cost V 3 bases and J 5 bases, with 14 bases left between them. The CDR3 loop is CASSQGGRVDNEQFF. CDR3 DNA sequence: TGTGCCAGCAGCCAGGGGGGTCGGGTTGACAATGAGCAGTTCTTC.

The rearrangement links TRBV9 to TRBJ2-2, with 7 bases identical to TRBD1. This CDR3 region has 14 residues. Looked up from germline, CDR1 is SGDLS and CDR2 is YYNGEE. The trim removed 3 bases at V and 1 base at J, leaving 0 bases unmatched. The CDR3 region is CASSGQGNTGELFF. CDR3 in DNA: TGTGCCAGCAGCGGACAGGGGAACACCGGGGAGCTGTTTTTT.

J is TRBJ2-7 and V is TRBV5-1; D unclear. There are 15 residues in the CDR3. V lost 0 bases and J lost 1, with 11 bases in between. Per the germline V gene, CDR1 is SGHRS and CDR2 is YFSETQ. The CDR3 region is CASSLGLPPSYEQYF. The CDR3 DNA is TGCGCCAGCAGCTTGGGTCTACCACCTTCCTACGAGCAGTACTTC.

The chain recombines TRBV25-1 with TRBJ2-1; 8 bases are a match to TRBD1. V was clipped by 2 bases and J by 10 bases; unmatched bases: 19. CDR3 length: 18 amino acids. CDR1 and CDR2 from the germline V gene are MGHDK and SYGVNS. In DNA form, the CDR3 reads TGTGCCAGCAGTGAACCCGAAAACCGGGACAGGACGCCTTCCGAGCAGTTCTTC. Translating it yields CASSEPENRDRTPSEQFF. The full variable domain, its missing parts supplied by reference TRBV25-1 and TRBJ2-1, is EADIYQTPRYLVIGTGKKITLECSQTMGHDKMYWYQQDPGMELHLIHYSYGVNSTEKGDLSSESTVSRIRTEHFPLTLESARPSHTSQYLCASSEPENRDRTPSEQFFGPGTRLTVL.

This clonotype was detected ten times or more. CDR3 residues: CASSYAGGYEQYF. CDR3 in DNA: TGTGCCAGCAGTTACGCGGGTGGTTACGAGCAGTACTTC. V usage is TRBV6-5 and J usage is TRBJ2-7, with D perhaps matching TRBD2 (5 bases). The CDR3 consists of 13 residues. Trimming shortened V by 2 bases and J by 4 bases, and 9 bases separated the two germline ends. CDR1 is MNHEY and CDR2 is SVGAGI in the germline V gene.

In this sample, this clonotype turned up a few times. The chain combines TRBV6-4 with TRBJ2-2; D gene unclear. This CDR3 has 16 amino acids. V was pared by 3 bases and J by 2 bases, with 13 bases between. CDR1 is MRHNA and CDR2 is SNTAGT in the germline V gene. As DNA, the CDR3 is TGTGCCAGCAGTGATAGTGGACCCGAAAACACCGGGGAGCTGTTTTTT. Amino acid sequence: CASSDSGPENTGELFF.

This clonotype was detected a few times. The chain links TRBV5-1 to TRBJ2-3; D gene unclear. V lost 0 bases and J lost 6, with 11 bases in between. The germline CDR1 and CDR2 sequences are SGHRS and YFSETQ. The CDR3 totals 14 residues. The CDR3 DNA reads as TGCGCCAGCAGCTTGGGCCAATTTGTGGATACGCAGTATTTT. Translating it yields CASSLGQFVDTQYF.

The CDR3 nucleotides are TGCGCCAGCAGCCAAGTGTCAGTGCCACCCTCGCAAGAGACCCAGTACTTC. Encoded protein: CASSQVSVPPSQETQYF. The J gene is TRBJ2-5, the V gene TRBV4-1; no definite D call. Germline CDR1 is MGHRA and CDR2 is YSYEKL. V was trimmed by 1 base and J by 2 bases, leaving 17 bases between them. This CDR3 is 17 amino acids long.

A few counts support this clonotype. The chain combines TRBV20-1 with TRBJ2-5; 11 nucleotides agree with TRBD1. Trimming cost V 1 base and J 6 bases; bases outside gene matches: 7. Germline loops: CDR1 DFQATT, CDR2 SNEGSKA (reference sequence). This CDR3 is built from 15 residues. This CDR3 is CSARGTGTGGQTQYF. The DNA of the CDR3 is TGCAGTGCTAGAGGCACCGGGACAGGGGGACAGACCCAGTACTTC.

The rearrangement uses TRBV20-1 and TRBJ1-1; no clear D gene. CDR3 length: 15 amino acids. Per the germline V gene, CDR1 is DFQATT and CDR2 is SNEGSKA (reference sequence). The germline V and J ends were trimmed by 0 bases and 1 base, with 12 bases remaining between them. For the CDR3, the DNA is TGCAGTGCTAGAGATCTATCGGACTGGAACACTGAAGCTTTCTTT. It is translated as CSARDLSDWNTEAFF.

V is TRBV29-1 and J is TRBJ2-1; perhaps TRBD2 as D (6 bases). The V and J ends lost 6 bases and 5 bases respectively, with 14 bases between them. The CDR3 is made up of 13 amino acids. The germline CDR1 and CDR2 sequences are SQVTM and ANQGSEA. The CDR3 loop reads CSVGLFVHNEQFF. The DNA of the CDR3 is TGCAGCGTGGGACTCTTTGTGCACAATGAGCAGTTCTTC.

The chain combines TRBV20-1 with TRBJ1-6; D is uncertain. V gave up 0 bases and J gave up 7 bases, with 4 bases separating them. CDR3 length equals 12 residues. Looked up from germline, CDR1 is DFQATT and CDR2 is SNEGSKA (reference sequence). CDR3 DNA sequence: TGCAGTGCTAGAGACGGAAATTCACCCCTCCACTTT. Its protein is CSARDGNSPLHF.